The entry that follows covers one T cell receptor (delta chain) sequence. What it recognizes is unknown. The protein TCRdb gives is from a much larger clone and does not agree with this DNA's translation at residue 11, likely a read error; the protein shown here comes from the DNA. The CDR3 consists of 19 residues. The germline CDR1 and CDR2 sequences are GEAIGNYY and EKD. V was shortened by 0 bases and J by 2 bases, with 16 bases between the two germline ends. Flow sorting of PBMC yielded separate Vgamma9/Vdelta2+ and Vdelta2-negative gammadelta T cell populations for bulk repertoire analysis. TCRdb applied CATT to the multiplex PCR reads for clone calling. Altogether around 86,000 delta-chain clones are present, 1.4% being singletons, with the ten largest covering roughly 8.1%. This entry is derived from a study of γδ T cells in repeated Plasmodium falciparum infection. Study in general: Malaria-naive adults were infected with P. falciparum NF54 four times over around 600 days. Overall study findings and caveats: Over time and infection, Vgamma9/Vdelta2+ repertoires remained highly stable and polyclonal.

This TCR derives from a pool of human donors (malaria-infected and uninfected, not separated). This chain links TRDV2 with TRDJ3; D gene uncertain. Matching the DNA to germline supplied the J gene, which TCRdb does not give. Sequences were obtained from gamma-delta T cells from blood. The CDR3, as DNA: TGTGCCTGTGACACCCCACCCCACAACAGCGCCTGGGACACCCGACAGATGTTTTTC. Translated: CACDTPPHNSAWDTRQMFF.